This is a list of T cell receptor beta chains from one sample in a study of tumor-infiltrating lymphocytes in primary liver carcinoma. Via MiXCR, TCRdb re-called the multiplex PCR reads, giving one row per CDR3 protein. The repertoire holds just under 55,000 distinct CDR3 sequences, roughly 77% seen once, with under 30% in the top ten. Sample: liver tumor tissue from sampling region 2. These receptors were taken from a man aged 40-50 years with primary liver carcinoma and hepatitis B virus infection. CDR3s include the opening cysteine and the closing phenylalanine or tryptophan. The D gene is left open where the match is weak. Clone size, where shown, is once, few, many, or a class for clones that have expanded.

V gene,clone size,CDR3 length,J gene,D gene,CDR3 DNA,CDR3 protein
TRBV6-1,medium-sized,14,TRBJ1-2,TRBD1,TGTGCCACTCTCATGACAGGGGTGGACTATGGCTACACCTTC,CATLMTGVDYGYTF
TRBV12-3/TRBV12-4,-,17,TRBJ1-5,-,TGTCTCAGCTGCCTACTGATGGTCGGGATAAGCAATCAGCCCCAGCATTTT,CLSCLLMVGISNQPQHF
TRBV6-1,-,13,TRBJ1-1,-,TGTGCCAGCAGAAGAACAGGGAACACTAAAGCTTTCTTT,CASRRTGNTKAFF
TRBV11-2,-,15,TRBJ2-3,-,TGTGCCAGCAGCTTAGATGTGGGGCTCACAGATACACAGTATTTT,CASSLDVGLTDTQYF
TRBV6-1,once,15,TRBJ2-2,TRBD2,TGTGCCAGCAGCGAACTAGCGGAGAACACCGGGGAGCAGTTTTTT,CASSELAENTGEQFF
TRBV11-2,-,18,TRBJ2-1,TRBD2,TGTGCCAGCACCTTAGATCGGTGGACTAGCGGCTCCTACGATGAGCAGTTCTTC,CASTLDRWTSGSYDEQFF
TRBV11-2,-,15,TRBJ1-4,-,TGTGCCAGCAATTTAGGGCAGGGTGATGGCGAAAAACCGTTTTTT,CASNLGQGDGEKPFF
TRBV11-1,once,17,TRBJ2-1,TRBD2,TGTGCCAGCGACCTGGGACTAGCGGGAGAAGTTGTCAATGAGCAGTTCTTC,CASDLGLAGEVVNEQFF
TRBV6-6,-,15,TRBJ2-2,-,TGTGCCAGCAGTTCCCTGGGGCAGGGGGGCTGGGAGCTGTTTTTT,CASSSLGQGGWELFF
TRBV7-8,-,16,TRBJ1-2,TRBD1,TGTGCCAGCAGTTCATCAACGCACCGGGACAGCTATGGCTACACCTTC,CASSSSTHRDSYGYTF
TRBV2,-,12,TRBJ2-3,-,TGTGCCAGCAGTGAAACTACAGATACGCAGTATTTT,CASSETTDTQYF
TRBV7-8,-,15,TRBJ1-2,TRBD1,TGTGCCAGCAGCCCTAGGACAGGGGCGAACTATGGCTACACCTTC,CASSPRTGANYGYTF
TRBV4-1,many,14,TRBJ2-7,-,TGCGCCAGCAGCCCCCTGGGCAGGGGCTACGAGCAGTACTTC,CASSPLGRGYEQYF
TRBV4-1,-,16,TRBJ2-1,TRBD2,TGCACCAGCAGTCAAGTTTTGCGACTAGCGGGAGGAGAGCAGTTCTTC,CTSSQVLRLAGGEQFF
TRBV2,many,16,TRBJ2-3,-,TGTGCCAGCAGTTCCCCAACAGGGATCAGCACAGATACGCAGTATTTT,CASSSPTGISTDTQYF
TRBV29-1,-,16,TRBJ2-7,TRBD1,TGCATCGTTGAAGTACATCAGACAGGGGTGTCCTACGAGCGGTACTTC,CIVEVHQTGVSYERYF